The sample holds one count of the clone carrying this TCR beta chain. Its antigen is unidentified. The same CDR3 is also encoded by other DNA sequences in this sample. The protocol was immunoSEQ multiplex PCR, while the TCRdb copy is restricted to in-frame clones and leaves out a portion. The sample has approximately 100,000 clones; about 91% are singletons. The sample belongs to a study of siplizumab effects on memory and regulatory T cells. General study findings and limits: Memory cells seemed less diverse than naive T cells, which also seemed major contributors to the alloresponse.

This CDR3 contains 13 residues. V gave up 1 base and J gave up 6 bases, with 10 bases separating them. Germline CDR1 reads SGHVS; CDR2 reads FNYEAQ. What was sequenced was Tregs sorted from blood. The TCR originated in a human donor in good health. The chain has TRBV7-6 and TRBJ2-7; D is perhaps TRBD1 (6 bases). CDR3 DNA: TGTGCCAGCAGCTTAGATCTGGACAGCGAGCAGTACTTC. Translation: CASSLDLDSEQYF.